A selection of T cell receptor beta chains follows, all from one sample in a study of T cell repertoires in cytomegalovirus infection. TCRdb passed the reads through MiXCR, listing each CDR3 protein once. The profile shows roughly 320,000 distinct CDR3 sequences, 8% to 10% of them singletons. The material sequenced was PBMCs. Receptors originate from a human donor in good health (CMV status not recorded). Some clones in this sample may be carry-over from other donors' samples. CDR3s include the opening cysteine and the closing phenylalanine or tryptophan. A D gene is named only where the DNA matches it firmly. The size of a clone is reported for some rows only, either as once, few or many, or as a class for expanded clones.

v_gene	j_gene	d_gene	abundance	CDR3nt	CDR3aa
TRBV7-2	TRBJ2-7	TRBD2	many	TGTGCCAGCAGCCCACAGCCGGGACTAAGGAGCTCCTACGAGCAGTACTTC	CASSPQPGLRSSYEQYF
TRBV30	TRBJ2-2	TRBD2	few	TGTGCCTGGAGTGGCGGGAGGAACACCGGGGAGCTGTTTTTT	CAWSGGRNTGELFF
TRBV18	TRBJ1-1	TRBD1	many	TGTGCCAGCTCACTCGGGACAGGGGGGGCTGAAGCTTTCTTT	CASSLGTGGAEAFF
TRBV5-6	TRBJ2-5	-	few	TGTGCCAGCAGACCAACCGGAGTGGCCGAGACCCAGTACTTC	CASRPTGVAETQYF
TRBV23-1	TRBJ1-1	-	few	TGCGCCAGCAGTCAAGTGAGGAACACTGAAGCTTTCTTT	CASSQVRNTEAFF
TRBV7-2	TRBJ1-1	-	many	TGTGCCAGCATCCGGACAGAGACGAACACTGAAGCTTTCTTT	CASIRTETNTEAFF
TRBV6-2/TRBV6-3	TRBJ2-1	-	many	TGTGCCAGCAGTTACTTGGGGAATGAGCAGTTCTTC	CASSYLGNEQFF
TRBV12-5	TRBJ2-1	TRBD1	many	TGTGCTAGTGGTCGGACAGGGCGACCCGACAATGAGCAGTTCTTC	CASGRTGRPDNEQFF
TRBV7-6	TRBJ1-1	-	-	TGTGCCAGCAGCTTGACCCAGGCGGGCGGTGAAGCTTTCTTT	CASSLTQAGGEAFF
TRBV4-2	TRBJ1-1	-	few	TGTGCCAGCAGCCAAGATCCAGTCCTTTTAATGAACACTGAAGCTTTCTTT	CASSQDPVLLMNTEAFF
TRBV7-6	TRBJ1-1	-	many	TGTGCCAGCAGCCAGCCCCAGCCTGGGCGCACTGAAGCTTTCTTT	CASSQPQPGRTEAFF
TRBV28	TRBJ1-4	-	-	TGTGCCAGCAGTATGACGGAAAAACTGTTTTTT	CASSMTEKLFF
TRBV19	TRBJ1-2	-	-	TGTGCCAGTTGGGAGGGACCGCAAGCTAACTATGGCTACACCTTC	CASWEGPQANYGYTF
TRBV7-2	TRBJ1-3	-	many	TGTGCCAGCAGCTTGGTGGGATTCGGAAACACCATATATTTT	CASSLVGFGNTIYF
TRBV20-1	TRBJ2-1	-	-	TGCAGTGCTAGGCCAACCAGCGGACGGAAGCAGTTCTTC	CSARPTSGRKQFF
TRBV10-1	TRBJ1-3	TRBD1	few	TGCGCCAGCAGCCGCGGACAGGGTACTAGTGGAAACACCATATATTTT	CASSRGQGTSGNTIYF
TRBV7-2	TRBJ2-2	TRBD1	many	TGTGCCAGCAGCTGGACGGGACAGATCAACACCGGGGAGCTGTTTTTT	CASSWTGQINTGELFF
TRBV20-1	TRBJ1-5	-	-	TGCAGTGCTAGATCTGGGGGGGTTTGGAATCAGCCCCAGCATTTT	CSARSGGVWNQPQHF
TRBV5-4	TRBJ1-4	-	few	TGTGCCAGCAGCTTGGCCGGGCAGGGGACTGAAAAACTGTTTTTT	CASSLAGQGTEKLFF
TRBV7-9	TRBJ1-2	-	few	TGTGCCAGCAGCCCTACAGGGTATGACTATGGCTACACCTTC	CASSPTGYDYGYTF
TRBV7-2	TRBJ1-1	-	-	TGTGCCAGCAGTCTGCAAGACGGGAGGCACACTGAAGCTTTCTTT	CASSLQDGRHTEAFF
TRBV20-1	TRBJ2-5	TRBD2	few	TGCAGTGCTAGTCCGGCTAGCGGGGAAGAGACCCAGTACTTC	CSASPASGEETQYF
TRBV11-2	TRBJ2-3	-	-	TGTGCCAGCAGCGTCCGGGGCAGAGCAGATACGCAGTATTTT	CASSVRGRADTQYF
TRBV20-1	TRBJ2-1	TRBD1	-	TGCAGTGCTAGAGATCGCGGACAGGTTCTATTGGAGCAGTTCTTC	CSARDRGQVLLEQFF
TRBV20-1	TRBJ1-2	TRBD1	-	TGCAGTGCTAGAGACAGTCGGGGGGACAGGGAAAGCCACACCTTC	CSARDSRGDRESHTF
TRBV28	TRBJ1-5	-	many	TGTGCCAGCAGTTTTTCTAGGTTGGGCCAGCCCCAGCATTTT	CASSFSRLGQPQHF